The 6 T cell receptor beta chains in this list originate from one sample, sequenced in a study of metastatic and nonmetastatic thyroid tumors (dated by TCRdb to the early 2020s). The protocol used for the library was PCR. Sequencer: Illumina HiSeq 4000. TCRdb passed the public sequencing reads through fastp at Q25 and MiXCR, retaining productive beta sequences. The sample profile shows about 92,000 clones; 15% of them were found once. The ten largest make up just over 3.5% of the sample. No patient had received any treatment before thyroid surgery. Sequencing used blood. These receptors came from a female donor with papillary thyroid cancer or a benign thyroid nodule (not recorded which). Some clones in this sample may be carry-over from other donors' samples.

There are many counts of this clone. V usage is TRBV19 and J usage is TRBJ2-1; 9 bases align to TRBD2. This CDR3 region has 15 residues. V lost 2 bases and J lost 5; bases outside the gene matches: 4. Looked up from germline, CDR1 is LNHDA and CDR2 is SQIVND (reference sequence). CDR3 sequence: CASSIILAGNNEQFF. CDR3 coding DNA: TGTGCCAGTAGTATAATCCTAGCGGGGAACAATGAGCAGTTCTTC.

This clone turned up a few times. This clone may be a read error of a much larger clone one base away. No DNA is shown, since the ends of the CDR3 on it are uncertain; the CDR3 is the one TCRdb lists. This specimen includes other DNA sequences encoding the same CDR3. The rearrangement uses TRBV7-2 and TRBJ1-5. Including both end residues, the CDR3 is 16 amino acids long. Germline V CDR1 and CDR2: SGHTA, FQGNSA. The CDR3 protein is CASSLRWAAGNQPQHF.

Comment on this clone: This clone may be a read error of a much larger clone one base away. This chain connects TRBV9 to TRBJ1-3; D not resolved. Germline V gene data show CDR1 as SGDLS and CDR2 as YYNGEE. Trimming left V 0 bases short and J 0 bases short, with 4 bases between. The CDR3 extends over 14 amino acids. The CDR3 coding sequence is TGTGCCAGCAGCGTAGAACTCTCTGGAAACACCATATATTTT. Protein: CASSVELSGNTIYF. Full variable domain (remainder filled in from reference TRBV9 and TRBJ1-3): DSGVTQTPKHLITATGQRVTLRCSPRSGDLSVYWYQQSLDQGLQFLIQYYNGEERAKGNILERFSAQQFPDLHSELNLSSLELGDSALYFCASSVELSGNTIYFGEGSWLTVV.

This clone was seen many times. The V call is TRBV6-1, the J call TRBJ1-6, with D possibly TRBD1 on 5 matching bases. The V end lost 6 bases, the J end lost 9 bases, and 18 bases lay between the germline ends. The germline CDR1 and CDR2 sequences are MNHNS and SASEGT. The CDR3 is made up of 15 amino acids. The CDR3 nucleotides are TGTGCCAGCAGCGCTTCCGGGACCCTTATTTCACCCCTCCACTTT. It is translated as CASSASGTLISPLHF.

Worth noting for this clone: A much larger clone differs from this one at a single base, so this may be a read error. The V and J genes are TRBV30 and TRBJ2-5; D is ambiguous. Germline V gene sequence: CDR1 GTSNPN, CDR2 SVGIG (reference sequence). The length of the CDR3 is 12 residues. The CDR3 region has the DNA TGTGCCTGGGGGATCGAGTTAGAGACCAAGTACTTC. Protein: CAWGIELETKYF. The complete variable domain, with remaining parts taken from reference TRBV30 and TRBJ2-5, reads SQTIHQWPATLVQPVGSPLSLECTVEGTSNPNLYWYRQAAGRGLQLLFYSVGIGQISSEVPQNLSASRPQDRQFILSSKKLLLSDSGFYLCAWGIELETKYFGPGTRLLVL.

As regards this clone: Being one base from a much bigger clone, this may be a read error. A read error is likely, as this CDR3 ends without the conserved phenylalanine or tryptophan. The chain couples TRBV18 to TRBJ1-2, with D perhaps matching TRBD1 (6 bases). The germline V gene encodes CDR1 KGHSH and CDR2 LQKENI. CDR3 length equals 15 residues. Trimming stripped 4 bases from V and 3 bases from J, with 15 bases between. CDR3 sequence: CASSLQGTGYYGYTS. CDR3 DNA: TGTGCCAGCTCACTTCAGGGCACAGGGTACTATGGCTACACCTCC.